Listed here are 3 T cell receptor beta chains from one sample, sequenced in a study of cytomegalovirus exposure and HLA in healthy donors. Profiled with immunoSEQ multiplex PCR; TCRdb holds only in-frame clones, not every one. Among 150,000 to 200,000 clones listed, approximately 86% were seen once. The sequenced sample was PBMCs. These receptors originate from a man between 18 and 29 years old in good health and CMV-seropositive.

The J gene is TRBJ1-1, the V gene TRBV30; no clear D. The CDR3 totals 11 residues. The germline V and J ends were trimmed by 5 bases and 6 bases, with 10 bases remaining between them. The germline gives CDR1 GTSNPN, CDR2 SVGIG (reference sequence). CDR3: CAWARSAEAFF. The CDR3 DNA reads TGTGCCTGGGCAAGGAGCGCTGAAGCTTTCTTT.

The chain combines TRBV6-6 with TRBJ1-2; D not certain. Germline lookup yields CDR1 MNHNY and CDR2 SVGAGI (reference sequence). V was clipped by 2 bases and J by 3 bases, with 16 bases between them. This CDR3 region has 16 residues. CDR3 region: CASSYGSGSLYYGYTF. The CDR3 coding sequence is TGTGCCAGCAGTTACGGGTCCGGGAGTCTATACTATGGCTACACCTTC.

V usage is TRBV5-1 and J usage is TRBJ2-3, with TRBD2 identical over 9 bases. From germline, CDR1 is SGHRS and CDR2 YFSETQ. The J segment lost 2 bases and the V segment lost 3 bases, leaving 4 bases of the junction unmatched. This CDR3 is 15 amino acids long. The CDR3 nucleotides read TGCGCCAGCAGCTGGAGCGGGGGGCTCACAGATACGCAGTATTTT. Protein sequence: CASSWSGGLTDTQYF.